Sequencing of this T cell receptor (beta chain) was carried out in a study of blood T cells in healthy people across ages (dated by TCRdb to 2014 to 2015). Broadly, across the study: In model experiments, roughly one uniquely barcoded TCR beta cDNA molecule per two T cells was captured by template switching. The donors were split into four age groups: young (average around 16 years), middle-aged (roughly 39), aged (over 55) and long-lived (under 90). To avoid experimental bias, donors of different ages were distributed randomly across sequencing lanes. Two additional independent replicas of 1 million unique cDNA reads from the same blood draw were analyzed for two donors (one aged 18 to 29 and one aged 80 or older). The study measured age-related changes in TCR beta repertoire diversity using deep sequencing normalized with unique cDNA molecular identifiers.

The donors were roughly 39 Caucasian individuals from Russia, aged roughly 6 to 95 years, who were systemically healthy. Approximately 11 milliliters of peripheral blood were drawn from each donor into EDTA-treated Vacutainer tubes. Ficoll-Paque density-gradient centrifugation was used to isolate PBMCs, with at least 7 million per sample. Trizol reagent was used to extract total RNA from the PBMCs, yielding at least 6 micrograms per sample. Naive CD45RAhigh/CD27high T cell percentages were measured by flow cytometry on a PBMC aliquot from every donor. The library was prepared using 5' RACE. The data were produced on an Illumina HiSeq 2500. A second PCR of roughly 7 to 12 cycles was performed with a sample-barcoded 5' primer and a J-beta primer mix. A unique molecular identifier was introduced onto each TCR beta cDNA molecule by a template-switch 5' adaptor carrying 12 random nucleotides. Each sample yielded at least 3 million CDR3-containing paired-end reads. All of the RNA was converted into first-strand cDNA using the Mint cDNA synthesis kit, with a TRBC-specific oligonucleotide serving as the primer. All cDNA was treated with uracil-DNA glycosylase and then went through a first 18-cycle PCR with the universal primers M1SS and BC2_uni_R. Concerning the study's data processing: Normalization of each sample was performed by random selection of 1 million high-quality reads, each carrying a distinct molecular identifier. Reads with shared molecular identifiers were discarded instead of being binned into consensus sequences. CDR3 identification, clonotype clustering and error correction used MiTCR with a Q25 quality threshold and the strictest error-elimination algorithm. A nonparametric unseen species model using Euler transformation provided a lower-bound estimate of total TCR beta diversity. The public reads were run again by TCRdb, first through fastp at Q25 and then through MiXCR, and only productive beta chains were kept. Each entry merges the rows of one CDR3 protein and shows their most common DNA and genes. The V and J calls reflect TCRdb's pipeline rather than the authors' work. The sample yields about 1 million distinct CDR3 sequences; 35% to 55% were counted once. Clones ranked in the top ten supply under 20% of the sample.

Paper-wide results and their limitations: A strong correlation was found between observed TCR beta diversity and the percentage of naive T cells measured by flow cytometry. Estimates of total diversity based on one million sequenced T cells were regarded as lower bounds and as underestimates. Because the CMV infection status of the donors was unknown, age-related changes in expanded clonotypes may potentially have been confounded. As age increased, observed TCR beta diversity per million T cells dropped in a roughly linear way, and a significant reduction was already evident by age roughly 36. Bulk unsorted PBMC profiling prevented conclusive comparison of naive and antigen-experienced compartments. Compared with the aged group, the long-lived group had more naive CD4+ T cells, fewer expanded clones and increased TCR diversity, suggesting age selection.

Note on this clonotype: Its antigen is not yet known. Base qualities are not provided; no much larger clone lies one nucleotide away.

The TCR originated in a woman aged 55-70 years in good health. Sample: blood.

CDR3 sequence: CASSLVGGQGNYGYTF. The nucleotide sequence is TGTGCCAGCAGCTTAGTGGGGGGACAGGGGAACTATGGCTACACCTTC. This sequence uses TRBV6-6 and TRBJ1-2; TRBD1 aligns with 10 central bases. At the junction V is shortened by 6 bases and J by 2 bases; bases outside the gene matches: 9. Reading from cysteine to phenylalanine, the CDR3 counts 16 amino acids. The CDR3 DNA has 48 bases and is translated from base 1. CDR1 and CDR2, per the germline V gene (reference sequence), are MNHNY and SVGAGI.